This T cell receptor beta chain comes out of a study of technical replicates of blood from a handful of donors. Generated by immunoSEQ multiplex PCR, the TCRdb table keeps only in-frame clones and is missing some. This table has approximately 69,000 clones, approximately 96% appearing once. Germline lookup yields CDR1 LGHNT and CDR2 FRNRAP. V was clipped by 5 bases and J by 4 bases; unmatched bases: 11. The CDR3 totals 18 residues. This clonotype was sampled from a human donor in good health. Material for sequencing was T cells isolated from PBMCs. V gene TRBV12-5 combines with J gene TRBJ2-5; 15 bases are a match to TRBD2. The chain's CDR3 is CASGTGLAGGRVTETQYF. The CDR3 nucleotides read TGTGCTAGTGGTACCGGACTAGCGGGGGGGCGGGTTACAGAGACCCAGTACTTC.